The next 18 T cell receptor beta chains were all read from a single sample in a study of shared clonotypes between healthy human individuals. Using immunoSEQ multiplex PCR, the repertoire was profiled, and TCRdb retains in-frame clones only, with some absent. The repertoire includes 470,000 or so clones, roughly 80% of them detected once, and roughly 13% sits in the top ten. The source material was PBMCs. The receptors were gathered from a woman aged 35 to 49 in good health. Some clones in this sample may be carry-over from other donors' samples.

This chain connects TRBV28 to TRBJ1-4; 10 bases align to TRBD1. Losses at the gene ends were 10 bases for V and 7 bases for J; bases not matched to a gene: 9. This CDR3 has 14 residues. Germline V gene sequence: CDR1 MDHEN, CDR2 SYDVKM. The CDR3 spells CATKLRDRGEKLFF. The CDR3 DNA reads as TGTGCCACTAAACTCCGGGACAGGGGTGAAAAACTGTTTTTT.

The chain joins TRBV2 to TRBJ2-5; tentatively, D is TRBD2 (6 bases). The germline V and J ends were trimmed by 11 bases and 4 bases, with 23 bases remaining between them. CDR3 length: 15 residues. Germline CDR1 is SNHLY and CDR2 is FYNNEI. CDR3 loop: CAGSGDSAGTETQYF. The CDR3 DNA reads TGTGCCGGGTCGGGGGACTCCGCGGGGACAGAGACCCAGTACTTC.

The V gene is TRBV18, the J gene TRBJ2-2; unclear D gene. Between the trimmed V and J ends, which lost 3 bases and 2 bases, there was a span of 10 bases. The CDR3 loop spans 15 amino acids. Germline CDR1 KGHSH, CDR2 LQKENI. The CDR3 DNA sequence: TGTGCCAGCTCACCCCGGAGACAAAACACCGGGGAGCTGTTTTTT. Protein: CASSPRRQNTGELFF.

The gene calls are TRBV5-6 and TRBJ2-5; 11 nucleotides align to TRBD1. The CDR3 loop spans 17 amino acids. V lost 4 bases to trimming and J lost 0 bases; unmatched junction nucleotides: 8. In germline, CDR1 is SGHDT, CDR2 YYEEEE. The CDR3 coding sequence is TGTGCCAGCAGCGATCCGGGACAGGGGGGATACCAAGAGACCCAGTACTTC. It yields the protein CASSDPGQGGYQETQYF.

This chain connects TRBV9 to TRBJ2-5; D unclear. Trimming left V 4 bases short and J 3 bases short, with 7 bases between. The CDR3 contains 12 residues. CDR1 SGDLS and CDR2 YYNGEE come from the germline V gene. The CDR3 DNA reads TGTGCCAGCAGCACAGAGGAAGAGACCCAGTACTTC. Its translation is CASSTEEETQYF. The full variable domain, rest sourced from reference TRBV9 and TRBJ2-5, is DSGVTQTPKHLITATGQRVTLRCSPRSGDLSVYWYQQSLDQGLQFLIQYYNGEERAKGNILERFSAQQFPDLHSELNLSSLELGDSALYFCASSTEEETQYFGPGTRLLVL.

The genes are TRBV9 and TRBJ2-5; 7 nucleotides agree with TRBD2. V dropped 0 bases and J dropped 2; count of bases not matched to a gene: 4. Germline V lookup: CDR1 SGDLS, CDR2 YYNGEE. CDR3 size: 15 residues. In nucleotides, the CDR3 is TGTGCCAGCAGCGTAGATAGCGGGTTTCAAGAGACCCAGTACTTC. It translates to CASSVDSGFQETQYF.

V usage is TRBV5-1 and J usage is TRBJ2-7; D unresolved. Germline assignment: CDR1 SGHRS and CDR2 YFSETQ. The CDR3 contains 14 residues. The germline V and J ends were trimmed by 5 bases and 2 bases, with 14 bases remaining between them. CDR3: CASRGSEVPYEQYF. The DNA of the CDR3 is TGCGCCAGCAGGGGAAGCGAAGTTCCCTACGAGCAGTACTTC. The whole variable domain, remainder taken from reference TRBV5-1 and TRBJ2-7, is KAGVTQTPRYLIKTRGQQVTLSCSPISGHRSVSWYQQTPGQGLQFLFEYFSETQRNKGNFPGRFSGRQFSNSRSEMNVSTLELGDSALYLCASRGSEVPYEQYFGPGTRLTVT.

This chain joins TRBV18 and TRBJ2-2; D gene ambiguous. The V gene lost 3 bases and the J gene lost 0 bases, with 8 bases spanning the gap. Per the germline V gene, CDR1 is KGHSH and CDR2 is LQKENI. CDR3 length: 15 amino acids. The CDR3 nucleotides read TGTGCCAGCTCACCCACCGACACGAACACCGGGGAGCTGTTTTTT. Encoded protein: CASSPTDTNTGELFF. Supplemented by reference TRBV18 and TRBJ2-2, the full variable domain reads NAGVMQNPRHLVRRRGQEARLRCSPMKGHSHVYWYRQLPEEGLKFMVYLQKENIIDESGMPKERFSAEFPKEGPSILRIQQVVRGDSAAYFCASSPTDTNTGELFFGEGSRLTVL.

Only a few counts were recorded for this clone. V is TRBV5-1 and J is TRBJ2-7, with 7 bases lining up with TRBD2. V shed 4 bases and J 0 bases; nucleotides not matched to a gene: 1. The CDR3 length is 13 residues. Germline values: CDR1 SGHRS, CDR2 YFSETQ. CDR3 nucleotide sequence: TGCGCCAGCAGCCGGGGGGACTCCTACGAGCAGTACTTC. Its protein product is CASSRGDSYEQYF.

V gene TRBV27 combines with J gene TRBJ2-7, with D possibly being TRBD2 (5 bases). This CDR3 has 14 residues. The V gene lost 2 bases and the J gene lost 0 bases, with 8 bases spanning the gap. Germline-derived CDR1 and CDR2 are MNHEY and SMNVEV (reference sequence). Here the CDR3 DNA reads TGTGCCAGCAGTTTACGGACTTACTCCTACGAGCAGTACTTC. It yields the protein CASSLRTYSYEQYF.

In its sample, this clone was seen once. This chain uses TRBV7-2 with TRBJ1-1, with D perhaps matching TRBD1 (5 bases). V lost 6 bases and J 2 bases, leaving 13 bases between the germline ends. The CDR3 runs 14 residues. CDR1 is SGHTA and CDR2 is FQGNSA in the germline V gene. The CDR3 region has the DNA TGTGCCAGCAGGGGGGGACGGATAAACACTGAAGCTTTCTTT. This translates into CASRGGRINTEAFF.

The chain has TRBV27 and TRBJ2-7, with 9 bases identical to TRBD1. Unmatched junction bases numbered 14, after V lost 6 bases and J lost 2 bases. Germline CDR1 reads MNHEY; CDR2 reads SMNVEV (reference sequence). This CDR3 has 17 residues. The CDR3: CASSKIFRQGGPYEQYF. The DNA of the CDR3 is TGTGCCAGCAGCAAGATTTTTAGACAGGGGGGACCCTACGAGCAGTACTTC.

The chain links TRBV5-5 to TRBJ2-7, with D tentatively TRBD1 (6 bases). This CDR3 comprises 13 residues. Germline V gene lookup returns CDR1 SGHKS and CDR2 YYEKEE (reference sequence). V was shortened by 4 bases and J by 4 bases, with 12 bases between the two germline ends. The CDR3 DNA reads TGTGCCAGCAGCCCCCAGGACAGTTACGAGCAGTACTTC. Its protein product is CASSPQDSYEQYF.

This chain uses TRBV5-1 with TRBJ2-1; a weak D match, TRBD2 (6 bases). Germline lookup yields CDR1 SGHRS and CDR2 YFSETQ. The CDR3 extends over 13 amino acids. V was clipped by 7 bases and J by 2 bases, with 10 bases between them. CDR3 bases: TGCGCCAGCCGCGGGGATACCTACAATGAGCAGTTCTTC. The encoded protein is CASRGDTYNEQFF.

The DNA for the CDR3 is TGTGCCAGCAGCTTATCTAACGACTGGGTTGATGAGCAGTTCTTC. Its translation: CASSLSNDWVDEQFF. The chain combines TRBV7-9 with TRBJ2-1; D uncertain. V lost 2 bases and J 8 bases, leaving 16 bases between the germline ends. Germline V lookup: CDR1 SEHNR, CDR2 FQNEAQ (reference sequence). The CDR3 spans 15 residues.

In regard to this clone: No conserved phenylalanine or tryptophan is present at the end of the CDR3, so a read error is the likely explanation. The chain carries TRBV5-1 and TRBJ2-2; 7 nucleotides align to TRBD1. Germline V CDR1 and CDR2: SGHRS, YFSETQ. With 0 bases clipped from V and 2 bases from J, the junction kept 7 bases outside the gene matches. CDR3 length equals 17 residues. CDR3 in amino acids: CASSLVPGGSNTGELFS. CDR3 coding DNA: TGCGCCAGCAGCTTGGTCCCAGGGGGATCTAACACCGGGGAGCTGTTTTCT.

The rearrangement joins TRBV30 to TRBJ2-5; 7 nucleotides agree with TRBD1. V was pared by 2 bases and J by 5 bases, with 11 bases of the junction left unmatched. The length of the CDR3 is 15 residues. Looked up from germline, CDR1 is GTSNPN and CDR2 is SVGIG (reference sequence). CDR3 loop: CAWSPTTGVRETQYF. In DNA form, the CDR3 reads TGTGCCTGGAGTCCTACCACAGGGGTCCGGGAGACCCAGTACTTC.

V is TRBV10-3 and J is TRBJ2-3; D gene uncertain. CDR3 size: 14 residues. Germline V gene sequence: CDR1 ENHRY, CDR2 SYGVKD. V lost 2 bases and J lost 5, with 11 bases in between. CDR3 nucleotide sequence: TGTGCCATCAGTGAGGGTCGCTGGGAAGATACGCAGTATTTT. Amino acid sequence: CAISEGRWEDTQYF.